This T cell receptor beta chain originates from a study of T cell repertoires and HLA-DP antigens. This clone was detected only once. Its antigen is unidentified. CDR1 MDHEN and CDR2 SYDVKM come from the germline V gene. V was cut by 7 bases and J by 5 bases, with 12 bases left in between. CDR3 size: 13 residues. Untouched CD4+ T cells were bead-isolated at around 98% purity. Amplification used primers for 54 TRBV and 13 TRBJ segments. Libraries were prepared by immunoSEQ multiplex PCR; TCRdb keeps only in-frame clonotypes and omits some of them. The sample carries some 110,000 clones, over 90% recorded once.

The clonotype comes from a woman aged 18-29 years in good health and CMV-seronegative. This rearrangement joins TRBV28 to TRBJ1-5; D may be TRBD1 (5 bases). Sequenced material: CD4+ T cells from PBMCs. CDR3 in amino acids: CASKWGPHQPQHF. CDR3 in DNA: TGTGCCAGCAAGTGGGGCCCCCATCAGCCCCAGCATTTT.